Below are 2 T cell receptor beta chains sequenced from a single sample in a study of control samples from healthy donors and cancer patients. The data were produced by immunoSEQ multiplex PCR, yet TCRdb's version contains in-frame clones alone and is incomplete. The sample has around 120,000 clones; approximately 93% are singletons. Sequenced: blood. The source of these receptors is a man aged 25-45 years in good health.

The V call is TRBV6-5, the J call TRBJ1-2; D unclear. V lost 2 bases and J 8 bases, leaving 12 bases between the germline ends. Germline lookup yields CDR1 MNHEY and CDR2 SVGAGI. This CDR3 is 13 amino acids long. The CDR3: CASSYRPREGYTF. CDR3 DNA: TGTGCCAGCAGTTACCGACCGAGGGAGGGCTACACCTTC.

The chain uses TRBV6-5 and TRBJ2-7, with 7 positions matching TRBD1. The CDR3 contains 13 residues. V was clipped by 5 bases and J by 2 bases; unmatched bases: 3. CDR1 and CDR2 (germline): MNHEY, SVGAGI. The CDR3 sequence: CASSPTGTYEQYF. The CDR3 coding sequence is TGTGCCAGCAGTCCGACAGGGACCTACGAGCAGTACTTC.